This entry is about one T cell receptor beta chain. Its antigen is unidentified. The CDR3 runs 19 residues. V was shortened by 0 bases and J by 1 base, with 17 bases between the two germline ends. Germline-derived CDR1 and CDR2 are SGHDT and YYEEEE. The sample originates from a study of a mutant IDH1 vaccine in newly diagnosed glioma. Study details: Weeks 1, 3, 5, 7, 11, 15, 19 and 23 were when patients received their eight vaccinations. Treated individuals were around 60% male and 37.5% female, averaging roughly 39 years of age.

Described time point: week 23, last vaccination. Each dose of the vaccine consisted of 300 ug of mutant IDH1 20-mer peptide, with topical imiquimod. Regarding the study as a whole: The occurrence of vaccine-induced immune responses was seen in around 95% of patients.

Method: immunoSEQ multiplex PCR; TCRdb's copy keeps in-frame clones and lacks some. The sample shows tens of thousands of clones, around 80% of them seen only once. The chain couples TRBV5-6 to TRBJ1-6; TRBD1 might be the D (5 bases). The clonotype was recovered from a woman under 30 with glioma. This sample comprised PBMCs, obtained from a glioma patient whose treatment included an IDH1 peptide vaccine. The chain's CDR3 is CASSLVGPAGPSYNSPLHF. CDR3 DNA sequence: TGTGCCAGCAGCTTGGTGGGCCCCGCGGGACCTTCCTATAATTCACCCCTCCACTTT.